This TCR beta chain stems from a study of blood T cell repertoires in COVID-19. About the research overall: PBMCs, B-cell-depleted T cells, or T cells were the source of the cDNA or gDNA that made up the material.

Original processing notes: Amplification from reference gene primers served as the basis for estimated nucleated cell counts. Here immunoSEQ multiplex PCR was the method, and the copy in TCRdb shows in-frame clones only, minus some. D and trimming come from the DNA, and the V and J calls and clone size come from that table. The sample lists under 200,000 clones, around 86% occurring once. The CDR3 is made up of 15 amino acids. The V and J ends lost 2 bases and 10 bases respectively, with 15 bases between them. Germline V gives CDR1 KGHSH, CDR2 LQKENI. Seattle patient enrollment occurred during active infection, with longitudinal follow-up thereafter.

Specimen: peripheral blood. V gene TRBV18 combines with J gene TRBJ1-6, with a tentative D call TRBD1 (6 bases). The receptor was isolated from a man aged 60 to 75 with COVID-19, enrolled during active disease. The CDR3 coding sequence is TGTGCCAGCTCACCAAACAGGGCGGATCAGTCACCCCTCCACTTT. Its translation: CASSPNRADQSPLHF.